Sequencing of this T cell receptor (beta chain) was carried out in a study of glioma-infiltrating T cells after dendritic cell vaccination. Regarding this clone: The target antigen is unknown.

General observations from the study: Higher TCR clonality did not directly relate to longer survival.

Clones were sequenced by immunoSEQ multiplex PCR, and TCRdb holds only the in-frame ones, with some missing. The sample includes 90,000 to 100,000 clones, roughly 83% of them seen just once. Germline lookup yields CDR1 SGDLS and CDR2 YYNGEE. The CDR3 length is 18 residues. V lost 3 bases, J lost 8 bases, and 26 bases lay in between. This sequence was found in a human donor with glioblastoma. The sample in question was blood, obtained before dendritic cell vaccination. The V gene is TRBV9, the J gene TRBJ1-4, with D tentatively TRBD1 (6 bases). The CDR3 loop reads CASSAEGVQGQPREKLFF. CDR3 in DNA: TGTGCCAGCAGCGCCGAGGGGGTTCAAGGGCAACCCAGGGAAAAACTGTTTTTT. Looking up the rest from reference TRBV9 and TRBJ1-4 gives the full variable domain: DSGVTQTPKHLITATGQRVTLRCSPRSGDLSVYWYQQSLDQGLQFLIQYYNGEERAKGNILERFSAQQFPDLHSELNLSSLELGDSALYFCASSAEGVQGQPREKLFFGSGTQLSVL.